The 20 T cell receptor beta chains below all came from one sample that was sequenced in a study of blood T cell repertoires in COVID-19. Libraries were prepared by immunoSEQ multiplex PCR; TCRdb keeps only in-frame clonotypes and omits some of them. This table has about 200,000 clones, 87% appearing once. The sample taken for sequencing was peripheral blood. Receptors were obtained from a man in his 60s who had recovered from COVID-19.

V and J are TRBV18 and TRBJ1-5, with D hard to call. From germline, CDR1 is KGHSH and CDR2 LQKENI. The CDR3 length is 16 residues. V lost 3 bases, J lost 6 bases, and 18 bases lay in between. The CDR3, as DNA: TGTGCCAGCTCACCCCCGGCTGGACGGGGAAGTCAGCCCCAGCATTTT. Translating gives CASSPPAGRGSQPQHF.

The rearrangement uses TRBV10-2 and TRBJ2-5; D possibly corresponds to TRBD1 (5 bases). Germline lookup yields CDR1 WSHSY and CDR2 SAAADI. The V end was cut by 4 bases, the J end by 0 bases, with 12 bases between. This CDR3 comprises 15 residues. CDR3 sequence reads: CASSARTSYQETQYF. CDR3 DNA: TGCGCCAGCAGTGCGCGGACATCGTACCAAGAGACCCAGTACTTC.

This chain connects TRBV28 to TRBJ2-5; 13 bases are shared with TRBD2. The CDR3 runs 18 residues. Germline-derived CDR1 and CDR2 are MDHEN and SYDVKM. The J segment lost 5 bases and the V segment lost 6 bases, leaving 15 bases of the junction unmatched. CDR3 nucleotide sequence: TGTGCCAGCAGACCCGCTGGACTAGCGGGAGAATCGGTGGAGACCCAGTACTTC. It yields the protein CASRPAGLAGESVETQYF.

The chain recombines TRBV7-3 with TRBJ1-6; D is possibly TRBD1 (5 bases). The V end was cut by 4 bases, the J end by 7 bases, with 14 bases between. CDR3 length equals 15 residues. Germline V CDR1 and CDR2: SGHTA, FQGTGA. The CDR3 here is CASSSQGGSNSPLHF. The CDR3, as DNA: TGTGCCAGCAGCTCGCAGGGAGGTTCGAATTCACCCCTCCACTTT.

The chain joins TRBV28 to TRBJ2-1, with D perhaps matching TRBD2 (5 bases). The CDR3 length is 14 residues. V gave up 4 bases and J gave up 7 bases, with 14 bases separating them. Germline V gene lookup returns CDR1 MDHEN and CDR2 SYDVKM. The DNA for the CDR3 is TGTGCCAGCAGTTCCCCCTTCGGCGGGAATGAGCAGTTCTTC. Encoded protein: CASSSPFGGNEQFF.

This chain connects TRBV28 to TRBJ2-1, with TRBD1 matching over 7 bases. Germline trimming cut 8 bases from V and 4 bases from J; bases unmatched to any gene: 5. The CDR3 is 13 residues long. From germline, CDR1 is MDHEN and CDR2 SYDVKM. In DNA, the CDR3 is TGTGCCAGCTGGACAGGCCCTTACAATGAGCAGTTCTTC. Translating gives CASWTGPYNEQFF. Filled out from reference TRBV28 and TRBJ2-1, the complete variable domain reads DVKVTQSSRYLVKRTGEKVFLECVQDMDHENMFWYRQDPGLGLRLIYFSYDVKMKEKGDIPEGYSVSREKKERFSLILESASTNQTSMYLCASWTGPYNEQFFGPGTRLTVL.

CDR3 amino acids: CASSIDRGLEAFF. The CDR3 DNA reads as TGTGCCAGTAGTATTGACAGGGGTTTAGAAGCTTTCTTT. J is TRBJ1-1 and V is TRBV19; 8 positions agree with TRBD1. The V and J ends lost 3 bases and 8 bases, in that order; junction bases with no gene match: 5. The germline CDR1 and CDR2 sequences are LNHDA and SQIVND (reference sequence). The CDR3 totals 13 residues.

The V and J genes are TRBV2 and TRBJ2-1, with 8 positions matching TRBD1. CDR1 and CDR2 (germline): SNHLY, FYNNEI. This CDR3 spans 15 amino acids. Trimming took 7 bases from V and 0 from J; bases not matched to a gene: 5. The CDR3 protein is CASTAQGASYNEQFF. The CDR3 DNA reads as TGTGCCAGCACGGCCCAGGGGGCCTCCTACAATGAGCAGTTCTTC.

The chain has TRBV7-3 and TRBJ1-2; TRBD1 might be the D (5 bases). V was cut by 4 bases and J by 1 base, with 10 bases left in between. CDR3 size: 14 residues. Germline-derived CDR1 and CDR2 are SGHTA and FQGTGA. CDR3 coding DNA: TGTGCCAGCAGCTCTGTCGGGGGTAACTATGGCTACACCTTC. Its protein is CASSSVGGNYGYTF.

CDR3 in amino acids: CASIPMHSGADTQYF. In nucleotides, the CDR3 is TGTGCCAGCATCCCCATGCATAGCGGGGCAGATACGCAGTATTTT. The chain employs TRBV7-2 and TRBJ2-3; 8 bases agree with TRBD2. V gave up 7 bases and J gave up 4 bases; unmatched junction bases: 10. Germline loops: CDR1 SGHTA, CDR2 FQGNSA. The CDR3 runs to 15 residues.

This clone has just one count. The CDR3 protein is CASSGGRDSPLHF. The CDR3 bases are TGTGCCAGCAGTGGGGGGAGGGACTCACCCCTCCACTTT. This chain uses TRBV2 with TRBJ1-6, with TRBD1 as a possible D gene (5 bases). Trimming removed 4 bases at V and 10 bases at J, with 11 bases between. Germline values: CDR1 SNHLY, CDR2 FYNNEI. The CDR3 length is 13 residues.

The genes are TRBV29-1 and TRBJ2-1; TRBD1 might be the D (6 bases). The CDR3 is 12 amino acids. The germline CDR1 and CDR2 sequences are SQVTM and ANQGSEA. The V end lost 8 bases, the J end lost 1 base, and 9 bases lay between the germline ends. The CDR3 spells CSWTASYNEQFF. The CDR3 DNA is TGCAGCTGGACAGCTTCCTACAATGAGCAGTTCTTC.

This chain links TRBV5-6 with TRBJ1-4; D ambiguous. The V end was cut by 4 bases, the J end by 0 bases, with 7 bases between. The CDR3 has 14 residues. In germline, CDR1 is SGHDT, CDR2 YYEEEE. CDR3 amino acids: CASSLGATNEKLFF. CDR3 bases: TGTGCCAGCAGCCTCGGGGCAACTAATGAAAAACTGTTTTTT.

This chain uses TRBV14 with TRBJ1-1; D is uncertain. Germline-derived CDR1 and CDR2 are SGHDN and FVKESK. V was pared by 0 bases and J by 4 bases, with 12 bases between. This CDR3 is 15 amino acids long. Written as DNA, the CDR3 is TGTGCCAGCAGCCAAGAGGCTGGTTCAGTCACTGAAGCTTTCTTT. It codes for CASSQEAGSVTEAFF.

The chain couples TRBV7-2 to TRBJ2-7, with D possibly matching TRBD2 (6 bases). The length of the CDR3 is 15 residues. From germline, CDR1 is SGHTA and CDR2 FQGNSA. The V and J ends lost 2 bases and 3 bases respectively, with 14 bases between them. The CDR3 bases are TGTGCCAGCAGCTTAAATGGAGCGGGCTACTACGAGCAGTACTTC. This codes for CASSLNGAGYYEQYF.

J is TRBJ2-2 and V is TRBV11-3; the D gene is possibly TRBD2 (6 bases). Germline assignment: CDR1 SGHNT and CDR2 YENEEA. This CDR3 has 18 residues. V lost 2 bases to trimming and J lost 6 bases, with 22 bases between them. In DNA form, the CDR3 reads TGTGCCAGCAGCTTAAATCAGGGAGGTAGTAGTGTGGCCGGGGAGCTGTTTTTT. Encoded protein: CASSLNQGGSSVAGELFF.

This clone occurred once. The CDR3 region is CASSLEQETQYF. The CDR3, as DNA: TGCGCCAGCAGCTTAGAGCAAGAGACCCAGTACTTC. The rearrangement links TRBV5-1 to TRBJ2-5; D unresolved. V was pared by 2 bases and J by 2 bases, with 4 bases between. The germline V gene has CDR1 SGHRS and CDR2 YFSETQ. This CDR3 is 12 amino acids long.

The chain has TRBV5-6 and TRBJ1-4; D remains ambiguous. Germline V CDR1 and CDR2: SGHDT, YYEEEE. The CDR3 runs 14 residues. V was shortened by 2 bases and J by 8 bases, with 13 bases between the two germline ends. Here the CDR3 DNA reads TGTGCCAGCAGCTTTTCGTATTCGAGGGAAAAACTGTTTTTT. As protein: CASSFSYSREKLFF. The full variable domain, in which reference TRBV5-6 and TRBJ1-4 provide the parts outside the CDR3, is DAGVTQSPTHLIKTRGQQVTLRCSPKSGHDTVSWYQQALGQGPQFIFQYYEEEERQRGNFPDRFSGHQFPNYSSELNVNALLLGDSALYLCASSFSYSREKLFFGSGTQLSVL.

V usage is TRBV30 and J usage is TRBJ1-5; D unresolved. V was shortened by 3 bases and J by 3 bases, with 15 bases between the two germline ends. Germline V lookup: CDR1 GTSNPN, CDR2 SVGIG (reference sequence). The CDR3 covers 15 residues. The CDR3 protein is CAWSGTPTINQPQHF. CDR3 DNA: TGTGCCTGGAGCGGTACCCCCACTATCAATCAGCCCCAGCATTTT.

V and J are TRBV30 and TRBJ1-5; 10 bases map to TRBD1. The CDR3 has 13 residues. The V gene end was trimmed by 5 bases and the J gene end by 6 bases; junction bases not matched to a gene: 4. Germline CDR1 reads GTSNPN; CDR2 reads SVGIG (reference sequence). CDR3 amino acids: CAWDRGLSQPQHF. CDR3 coding DNA: TGTGCCTGGGACAGGGGGCTTAGTCAGCCCCAGCATTTT.